The 14 T cell receptor beta chains listed next were all sequenced from one sample in a study of cytomegalovirus exposure and HLA in healthy donors. PCR involved 60 Vbeta and 13 Jbeta primers. Sequenced by immunoSEQ multiplex PCR; TCRdb stores in-frame clones only, minus some. Of 100,000 or so clones in the sample, about 81% were seen once. The sequencing input was PBMCs. The receptors stem from a man younger than 35 in good health and CMV-seronegative.

This clone was counted a single time. The CDR3, as DNA: TGTGCCAGCAGACCCGACAGGGGTGGAGCTGAAGCTTTCTTT. Its translation is CASRPDRGGAEAFF. The chain combines TRBV25-1 with TRBJ1-1, with 8 bases aligning to TRBD1. The CDR3 sequence is 14 residues long. The trim removed 6 bases at V and 6 bases at J, leaving 9 bases unmatched. Germline assignment: CDR1 MGHDK and CDR2 SYGVNS.

The chain combines TRBV6-5 with TRBJ2-7; 10 nucleotides align to TRBD2. Germline-derived CDR1 and CDR2 are MNHEY and SVGAGI. The CDR3 runs 15 residues. The V and J ends lost 6 bases and 7 bases, in that order; junction bases with no gene match: 12. This chain's CDR3 is CASSPRSSGRREQYF. As DNA, the CDR3 is TGTGCCAGCAGCCCCCGTAGTAGCGGGAGGAGAGAGCAGTACTTC.

The V call is TRBV5-4, the J call TRBJ1-5, with 9 positions matching TRBD1. The junction had 5 bases not matched to a gene; V was cut back by 3 bases and J by 4 bases. The CDR3 sequence is 15 residues long. Per the germline V gene, CDR1 is SGHNT and CDR2 is YYREEE (reference sequence). The CDR3 reads CASSSGTGPNQPQHF. The CDR3 coding sequence is TGTGCCAGCAGCTCGGGGACAGGGCCGAATCAGCCCCAGCATTTT.

This sequence joins TRBV18 and TRBJ1-2; D gene unclear. Per germline, CDR1 KGHSH and CDR2 LQKENI. The V gene lost 2 bases and the J gene lost 4 bases, with 8 bases spanning the gap. This CDR3 is built from 13 residues. As DNA, the CDR3 is TGTGCCAGCTCACCAGTGGGGAGCTATGGCTACACCTTC. This codes for CASSPVGSYGYTF.

This sequence joins TRBV27 and TRBJ1-1; D not resolved. The CDR3 runs to 15 residues. V was pared by 5 bases and J by 4 bases, with 17 bases between. Germline CDR1 MNHEY, CDR2 SMNVEV (reference sequence). The CDR3 DNA is TGTGCCAGCAGTCCCCGGAGGGCTCTGATCACTGAAGCTTTCTTT. Its translation is CASSPRRALITEAFF.

The chain carries TRBV11-2 and TRBJ1-1; D perhaps matches TRBD1 (5 bases). This CDR3 region has 13 residues. Germline CDR1 reads SGHAT; CDR2 reads FQNNGV. Trimming removed 1 base from V and 8 bases from J, with 11 bases in between. CDR3 bases: TGTGCCAGCAGCTTAGGGCCAAAGGGGGAAGCTTTCTTT. It translates to CASSLGPKGEAFF.

The chain recombines TRBV30 with TRBJ2-2; D perhaps matches TRBD2 (7 bases). This CDR3 has 15 residues. The V end was cut by 5 bases, the J end by 6 bases, with 19 bases between. CDR1 and CDR2 from the germline V gene are GTSNPN and SVGIG (reference sequence). CDR3 residues: CAWLTGGGTAGELFF. For the CDR3, the DNA is TGTGCCTGGCTAACGGGGGGCGGCACGGCCGGGGAGCTGTTTTTT.

The V and J genes are TRBV27 and TRBJ2-7, with D perhaps TRBD1 (6 bases). Trimming took 10 bases from V and 2 from J, leaving 18 bases between them. This CDR3 is built from 14 residues. CDR1 is MNHEY, CDR2 SMNVEV, per germline (reference sequence). The CDR3 nucleotides read TGTGCCACCCGGCTTAGGGACAAAGCCTACGAGCAGTACTTC. Translated, it gives CATRLRDKAYEQYF.

The gene calls are TRBV5-1 and TRBJ2-5; 9 nucleotides agree with TRBD2. Germline V gene sequence: CDR1 SGHRS, CDR2 YFSETQ. The CDR3 extends over 17 amino acids. Unmatched junction bases numbered 8, after V lost 0 bases and J lost 2 bases. The CDR3 nucleotides are TGCGCCAGCAGCTTGGCCCTTGGGACTAGCAGACAAGAGACCCAGTACTTC. Amino acids: CASSLALGTSRQETQYF.

The chain couples TRBV6-6 to TRBJ1-5; 7 positions agree with TRBD1. The V and J ends lost 5 bases and 0 bases, in that order; junction bases with no gene match: 7. The germline V gene has CDR1 MNHNY and CDR2 SVGAGI (reference sequence). There are 16 residues in the CDR3. The DNA of the CDR3 is TGTGCCAGCAGTCGAGGACAGGCCGGTAGCAATCAGCCCCAGCATTTT. The encoded protein is CASSRGQAGSNQPQHF.

The V call is TRBV11-2, the J call TRBJ1-4, with D unclear. Trimming stripped 4 bases from V and 5 bases from J, with 14 bases between. The CDR3 is 15 residues long. Germline assignment: CDR1 SGHAT and CDR2 FQNNGV. This chain's CDR3 is CASSSLKADNEKLFF. The CDR3, as DNA: TGTGCCAGCAGCTCCCTCAAAGCGGACAATGAAAAACTGTTTTTT.

V gene TRBV28 combines with J gene TRBJ1-2; D remains ambiguous. The CDR3 totals 16 residues. Trimming left V 5 bases short and J 2 bases short, with 18 bases between. Germline CDR1 MDHEN, CDR2 SYDVKM. CDR3 residues: CASSDPLRGINYGYTF. CDR3 bases: TGTGCCAGCAGTGACCCCCTGAGAGGGATAAACTATGGCTACACCTTC.

The chain has TRBV19 and TRBJ1-1; 10 positions match TRBD1. V shed 7 bases and J 8 bases; nucleotides not matched to a gene: 13. Germline V gene data show CDR1 as LNHDA and CDR2 as SQIVND (reference sequence). The CDR3 runs to 15 residues. The CDR3 loop reads CASIGLRQGAWEAFF. The CDR3 DNA reads as TGTGCCAGTATCGGCTTGCGACAGGGGGCCTGGGAAGCTTTCTTT.

The V and J genes are TRBV5-4 and TRBJ1-2; D is ambiguous. Germline CDR1 reads SGHNT; CDR2 reads YYREEE (reference sequence). Trimming removed 0 bases from V and 4 bases from J, with 16 bases in between. The length of the CDR3 is 16 residues. The CDR3 nucleotides read TGTGCCAGCAGCTTGGTCGGTAGAGGGTGGACCTATGGCTACACCTTC. Amino acid sequence: CASSLVGRGWTYGYTF.